The next 30 T cell receptor beta chains were all read from a single sample in a study of T cell changes during pregnancy in multiple sclerosis. Profiling relied on immunoSEQ multiplex PCR, and the TCRdb table lists in-frame clones only, not all of them. The profile covers some 44,000 clones, with 80% to 95% appearing a single time and under 0.75% taken by the ten largest. The starting material was CD4+ T cells from peripheral blood mononuclear cells, obtained before pregnancy. These receptors all stem from a female donor with multiple sclerosis, enrolled in a pregnancy study.

The table lists this clone with a few counts. The chain recombines TRBV5-4 with TRBJ2-7, with a tentative D call TRBD2 (6 bases). V was shortened by 3 bases and J by 2 bases, with 15 bases between the two germline ends. Germline V CDR1 and CDR2: SGHNT, YYREEE (reference sequence). The CDR3 contains 15 residues. The CDR3 loop reads CASSSRGTGTYEQYF. For the CDR3, the DNA is TGTGCCAGCAGCTCCCGCGGGACCGGAACCTACGAGCAGTACTTC. Filled out from reference TRBV5-4 and TRBJ2-7, the complete variable domain reads ETGVTQSPTHLIKTRGQQVTLRCSSQSGHNTVSWYQQALGQGPQFIFQYYREEENGRGNFPPRFSGLQFPNYSSELNVNALELDDSALYLCASSSRGTGTYEQYFGPGTRLTVT.

This sequence joins TRBV19 and TRBJ1-6; possible D gene TRBD1, 5 bases. V lost 6 bases and J 9 bases, leaving 15 bases between the germline ends. CDR1 is LNHDA, CDR2 SQIVND, per germline (reference sequence). This CDR3 has 14 amino acids. CDR3 residues: CASRTSQGGSPLHF. CDR3 in DNA: TGTGCCAGTAGAACTTCTCAGGGTGGTTCACCCCTCCACTTT.

V is TRBV6-6 and J is TRBJ1-1; possible D gene TRBD1, 6 bases. CDR1 and CDR2 from the germline V gene are MNHNY and SVGAGI (reference sequence). Trimming shortened V by 3 bases and J by 5 bases, and 10 bases separated the two germline ends. There are 13 residues in the CDR3. CDR3 sequence (DNA): TGTGCCAGCAGTTATGGGGGCCCGACTGAAGCTTTCTTT. Its translation is CASSYGGPTEAFF.

Notes on this clone: The germline gene is not matched at one end of the junction; a read error may be the cause. At the DNA level, this CDR3 is encoded by other sequences in the same sample as well. The rearrangement links TRBV30 to TRBJ2-6; D is perhaps TRBD1 (5 bases). The CDR3 spans 19 residues. CDR1 is GTSNPN, CDR2 SVGIG, per germline (reference sequence). The CDR3 bases are TGCGCCTGGAGTTCCAAATTAAGCAGGGTTAGCTCTGGGGCCAACGTCCTGACTTTC. Translation: CAWSSKLSRVSSGANVLTF.

V and J are TRBV6-1 and TRBJ2-2; 15 bases are shared with TRBD2. This CDR3 is built from 18 residues. CDR1 and CDR2 (germline): MNHNS, SASEGT. V trimming: 2 bases; J trimming: 4 bases; junction bases outside the gene matches: 5. The CDR3 DNA is TGTGCCAGCAGTGAAATGGGACTAGCGGGAGGCTTCACCGGGGAGCTGTTTTTT. This encodes CASSEMGLAGGFTGELFF.

This chain connects TRBV30 to TRBJ1-1; D is unresolved. The V gene lost 3 bases and the J gene lost 3 bases, with 11 bases spanning the gap. Germline loops: CDR1 GTSNPN, CDR2 SVGIG (reference sequence). The CDR3 has 13 residues. CDR3 DNA sequence: TGTGCCTGGAGAGATGGGGAGTACACTGAAGCTTTCTTT. Translated: CAWRDGEYTEAFF.

The rearrangement uses TRBV7-9 and TRBJ1-6, with 8 bases that match TRBD1. Germline V CDR1 and CDR2: SEHNR, FQNEAQ (reference sequence). V dropped 3 bases and J dropped 7; count of bases not matched to a gene: 2. The length of the CDR3 is 14 residues. Here the CDR3 DNA reads TGTGCCAGCAGCTTGGACAGGGAAAATTCACCCCTCCACTTT. Protein sequence: CASSLDRENSPLHF.

The chain has TRBV7-9 and TRBJ1-2; a possible D gene is TRBD1 (5 bases). CDR3 length: 15 residues. Trimming removed 5 bases at V and 1 base at J, with 14 bases between. The V gene's germline CDR1 is SEHNR and CDR2 FQNEAQ (reference sequence). The CDR3 nucleotides are TGTGCCAGCAGCCCCGCCAGGGAGGTTAACTATGGCTACACCTTC. Its protein is CASSPAREVNYGYTF. Supplemented by reference TRBV7-9 and TRBJ1-2, the full variable domain reads DTGVSQNPRHKITKRGQNVTFRCDPISEHNRLYWYRQTLGQGPEFLTYFQNEAQLEKSRLLSDRFSAERPKGSFSTLEIQRTEQGDSAMYLCASSPAREVNYGYTFGSGTRLTVV.

V gene TRBV12-5 combines with J gene TRBJ2-1, with D perhaps TRBD1 (6 bases). This CDR3 is 13 amino acids long. Trimming left V 4 bases short and J 2 bases short, with 6 bases between. CDR1 LGHNT and CDR2 FRNRAP come from the germline V gene. The CDR3 is CASGWDTYNEQFF. For the CDR3, the DNA is TGTGCTAGTGGTTGGGACACCTACAATGAGCAGTTCTTC.

The CDR3 sequence: CASSPGQGANNQPQHF. The CDR3 DNA reads TGTGCCAGCTCACCGGGACAGGGGGCGAACAATCAGCCCCAGCATTTT. The chain links TRBV18 to TRBJ1-5, with 12 nucleotides matching TRBD1. J was trimmed by 3 bases and V by 3 bases; bases with no gene match: 3. The CDR3 covers 16 residues. Germline CDR1 is KGHSH and CDR2 is LQKENI.

V and J are TRBV7-9 and TRBJ2-1; TRBD2 matches 11 bases. With 8 bases clipped from V and 3 bases from J, the junction kept 3 bases outside the gene matches. The CDR3 spans 14 residues. Per germline, CDR1 SEHNR and CDR2 FQNEAQ (reference sequence). The DNA of the CDR3 is TGTGCCAGCCCGACTAGCGGGGTCTACAATGAGCAGTTCTTC. Its protein product is CASPTSGVYNEQFF.

The J gene is TRBJ2-1, the V gene TRBV18, with D tentatively TRBD2 (5 bases). V gave up 3 bases and J gave up 10 bases, with 10 bases separating them. Germline V CDR1 and CDR2: KGHSH, LQKENI. The CDR3 has 12 amino acids. The CDR3 bases are TGTGCCAGCTCACCTTATTCGGGGGAGCAGTTCTTC. This gives the protein CASSPYSGEQFF.

This chain connects TRBV5-1 to TRBJ2-3; the match to TRBD2 covers 7 bases. V lost 1 base to trimming and J lost 2 bases; unmatched junction nucleotides: 4. This CDR3 region has 15 residues. Germline CDR1 is SGHRS and CDR2 is YFSETQ. CDR3 DNA sequence: TGCGCCAGCAGCTTGCGGGGGGTCCCCACAGATACGCAGTATTTT. This codes for CASSLRGVPTDTQYF.

The chain has TRBV9 and TRBJ2-1, with a possible D match to TRBD2 (6 bases). The ends were cut back, 0 bases at V and 0 bases at J, with 7 bases in the middle. CDR3 length equals 15 residues. Per germline, CDR1 SGDLS and CDR2 YYNGEE. Here the CDR3 reads CASSVVGLSYNEQFF. The CDR3 nucleotides are TGTGCCAGCAGCGTAGTGGGACTCTCCTACAATGAGCAGTTCTTC.

This clone occurred a few times. V usage is TRBV10-3 and J usage is TRBJ1-3, with TRBD1 matching over 8 bases. This CDR3 spans 17 amino acids. Trimming cost V 2 bases and J 0 bases; bases outside gene matches: 6. Germline lookup yields CDR1 ENHRY and CDR2 SYGVKD. For the CDR3, the DNA is TGTGCCATCAGTGAGCGGACAGGGCTATTCTCTGGAAACACCATATATTTT. It yields the protein CAISERTGLFSGNTIYF.

The chain employs TRBV5-1 and TRBJ1-1; D not certain. Germline CDR1 SGHRS, CDR2 YFSETQ. The CDR3 contains 13 residues. The germline V and J ends were trimmed by 0 bases and 8 bases, with 11 bases remaining between them. The CDR3 DNA is TGCGCCAGCAGCTTGGAGGCAACAGCAGAAGCTTTCTTT. Translation: CASSLEATAEAFF.

The chain couples TRBV10-3 to TRBJ2-1; tentative D call: TRBD1 (5 bases). This CDR3 region has 15 residues. V lost 4 bases to trimming and J lost 0 bases, with 10 bases between them. The germline CDR1 and CDR2 sequences are ENHRY and SYGVKD. This CDR3 is CAISAGQGSYNEQFF. CDR3 DNA sequence: TGTGCCATCAGTGCTGGTCAGGGCTCCTACAATGAGCAGTTCTTC.

A few counts support this clone. V is TRBV2 and J is TRBJ1-5; 7 bases align to TRBD1. The J segment lost 1 base and the V segment lost 6 bases, leaving 3 bases of the junction unmatched. This CDR3 comprises 14 residues. Germline CDR1 reads SNHLY; CDR2 reads FYNNEI. For the CDR3, the DNA is TGTGCCAGCAGAGAGACAGGGAGCAATCAGCCCCAGCATTTT. It is translated as CASRETGSNQPQHF.

The chain couples TRBV4-1 to TRBJ2-7; D is possibly TRBD1 (6 bases). V gave up 1 base and J gave up 2 bases, with 15 bases separating them. CDR3 length equals 16 residues. Germline lookup yields CDR1 MGHRA and CDR2 YSYEKL. The CDR3 loop reads CASSQGTGFGAYEQYF. The CDR3 coding sequence is TGCGCCAGCAGCCAAGGTACAGGGTTTGGCGCCTACGAGCAGTACTTC.

CDR3 sequence (DNA): TGCAGCGCCACAGGGAGGGGAAACTATGGCTACACCTTC. This encodes CSATGRGNYGYTF. The V and J genes are TRBV29-1 and TRBJ1-2, with D possibly being TRBD1 (6 bases). Germline assignment: CDR1 SQVTM and CDR2 ANQGSEA. V was trimmed by 7 bases and J by 2 bases, leaving 14 bases between them. The CDR3 totals 13 residues.

The CDR3 protein is CSADRGGGTEAFF. CDR3 sequence (DNA): TGCAGCGCGGACAGGGGAGGGGGTACTGAAGCTTTCTTT. The chain employs TRBV29-1 and TRBJ1-1; 9 bases fit TRBD1. Germline CDR1 reads SQVTM; CDR2 reads ANQGSEA. This CDR3 region has 13 residues. Trimming took 7 bases from V and 5 from J; bases not matched to a gene: 8.

The chain is built from TRBV7-3 and TRBJ1-1, with a weak D call TRBD1 (5 bases). CDR3 length: 15 amino acids. V dropped 1 base and J dropped 3 bases, with 12 bases sitting between them. CDR1 is SGHTA and CDR2 is FQGTGA in the germline V gene. The CDR3 spells CASSLMPGGDTEAFF. The CDR3 region has the DNA TGTGCCAGCAGCTTAATGCCGGGGGGGGACACTGAAGCTTTCTTT.

The chain has TRBV2 and TRBJ1-5, with unresolved D. The length of the CDR3 is 13 residues. Germline V gives CDR1 SNHLY, CDR2 FYNNEI. Trimming removed 4 bases from V and 10 bases from J, with 14 bases in between. DNA of the CDR3: TGTGCCAGCAGTGTAGAGGAGGTTGTACCCCAGCATTTT. Protein sequence: CASSVEEVVPQHF.

This sequence joins TRBV4-2 and TRBJ1-2; D is possibly TRBD1 (5 bases). This CDR3 spans 14 amino acids. Germline loops: CDR1 LGHNA, CDR2 YNFKEQ. V lost 4 bases and J lost 6, with 15 bases in between. CDR3 nucleotide sequence: TGTGCCAGCAGCCCCGACATGGGGCAGAATGGCTACACCTTC. This translates into CASSPDMGQNGYTF.

The chain employs TRBV4-1 and TRBJ1-2, with 8 bases aligning to TRBD1. The CDR3 has 17 amino acids. From germline, CDR1 is MGHRA and CDR2 YSYEKL. Unmatched junction bases numbered 11, after V lost 1 base and J lost 4 bases. CDR3 in amino acids: CASSQGPGGLALYGYTF. The CDR3 coding sequence is TGCGCCAGCAGCCAAGGCCCAGGGGGCCTGGCCCTCTATGGCTACACCTTC.

This rearrangement joins TRBV5-1 to TRBJ2-2, with 10 bases aligning to TRBD1. CDR3 size: 17 residues. Per the germline V gene, CDR1 is SGHRS and CDR2 is YFSETQ. The ends lost 3 bases at V and 4 bases at J; junction bases unmatched: 9. The CDR3 DNA reads TGCGCCAGCAGCTCGCGCCCGGGACAGGGGAGCACCGGGGAGCTGTTTTTT. Translating gives CASSSRPGQGSTGELFF. Filled out from reference TRBV5-1 and TRBJ2-2, the complete variable domain reads KAGVTQTPRYLIKTRGQQVTLSCSPISGHRSVSWYQQTPGQGLQFLFEYFSETQRNKGNFPGRFSGRQFSNSRSEMNVSTLELGDSALYLCASSSRPGQGSTGELFFGEGSRLTVL.

V gene TRBV10-3 combines with J gene TRBJ2-7, with 7 bases lining up with TRBD1. V was clipped by 4 bases and J by 5 bases; unmatched bases: 8. This CDR3 contains 14 residues. Germline CDR1 and CDR2: ENHRY and SYGVKD. The CDR3 protein is CAISVRQGSHEQYF. CDR3 coding DNA: TGTGCCATCAGTGTTAGACAGGGTTCCCACGAGCAGTACTTC.

A few counts support this clone. This chain links TRBV10-3 with TRBJ1-1, with 9 bases aligning to TRBD1. CDR1 and CDR2 from the germline V gene are ENHRY and SYGVKD. The CDR3 runs 13 residues. The V segment lost 5 bases and the J segment 4 bases; nucleotides outside the gene matches: 2. CDR3 in amino acids: CAISMDRGTEAFF. The DNA for the CDR3 is TGTGCCATCAGTATGGACAGGGGCACTGAAGCTTTCTTT.

The CDR3 is CASSAQTGQAYTEAFF. CDR3 bases: TGCGCCAGCAGCGCGCAAACGGGACAGGCTTACACTGAAGCTTTCTTT. V usage is TRBV5-1 and J usage is TRBJ1-1; 8 positions agree with TRBD1. This CDR3 comprises 16 residues. The germline CDR1 and CDR2 sequences are SGHRS and YFSETQ. With V trimmed by 4 bases and J by 3 bases, 11 bases remained unmatched.

This clone was counted once. The chain combines TRBV5-1 with TRBJ2-5, with 9 bases identical to TRBD1. Germline V gene sequence: CDR1 SGHRS, CDR2 YFSETQ. This CDR3 spans 13 amino acids. V lost 4 bases and J lost 5; bases outside the gene matches: 3. CDR3 nucleotide sequence: TGCGCCAGCAGCCGGGGACAGGGCGAGACCCAGTACTTC. This translates into CASSRGQGETQYF.